A single sample gave rise to the 6 T cell receptor beta chains below, sequenced in a study of T-cell reconstitution after alpha-beta-depleted transplantation in children (dated by TCRdb to about 2016). Receptors were amplified or captured by PCR. Sequenced using an Illumina HiSeq 2500. Molecular barcoding was employed in the preparation of TCR libraries, with unique molecular identifiers being used to normalize TCRbeta repertoire quantification. TCRdb's own reprocessing of the public reads used fastp at Q25 and MiXCR and kept productive beta chains. Rows are combined by CDR3 protein, so each entry shows the most common genes and DNA. The sample includes roughly 500,000 distinct CDR3 sequences, with around a third observed a single time. The leading ten clones occupy approximately 2.3% of the sample. The sequenced sample was PBMCs from the stem cell graft donor, obtained from the stem cell graft. The receptor set was obtained from a human donor who donated a stem cell graft to a child with aplastic anemia.

V usage is TRBV7-9 and J usage is TRBJ1-5, with 10 positions matching TRBD1. Germline V gene lookup returns CDR1 SEHNR and CDR2 FQNEAQ (reference sequence). This CDR3 is built from 16 residues. Losses at the gene ends were 5 bases for V and 6 bases for J; bases not matched to a gene: 10. CDR3 DNA sequence: TGTGCCAGCAGCCCTCGGGGACAGGGGAAGGGTCAGCCCCAGCATTTT. Protein product: CASSPRGQGKGQPQHF. The complete variable domain, with remaining parts taken from reference TRBV7-9 and TRBJ1-5, reads DTGVSQNPRHKITKRGQNVTFRCDPISEHNRLYWYRQTLGQGPEFLTYFQNEAQLEKSRLLSDRFSAERPKGSFSTLEIQRTEQGDSAMYLCASSPRGQGKGQPQHFGDGTRLSIL.

The chain links TRBV12-3 or TRBV12-4 to TRBJ1-1, with unresolved D. The V end was cut by 6 bases, the J end by 1 base, with 6 bases between. The CDR3 length is 12 residues. Written as DNA, the CDR3 is TGTGCCAGCAGAACAAGGAACACTGAAGCTTTCTTT. Translation: CASRTRNTEAFF.

This clonotype was counted a few times. The CDR3 loop is CAWSPGTSGRHEQFF. In DNA form, the CDR3 reads TGTGCCTGGAGTCCCGGGACTAGCGGGAGGCATGAGCAGTTCTTC. The genes are TRBV30 and TRBJ2-1; TRBD2 matches at 15 bases. There are 15 residues in the CDR3. With 2 bases clipped from V and 8 bases from J, the junction kept 4 bases outside the gene matches. Germline CDR1 reads GTSNPN; CDR2 reads SVGIG (reference sequence).

There are a few counts of this clonotype. This chain connects TRBV4-2 to TRBJ2-3; 12 bases map to TRBD2. Trimming removed 2 bases from V and 0 bases from J; junction bases left unmatched: 3. Germline CDR1 and CDR2: LGHNA and YNFKEQ. The CDR3 loop spans 17 amino acids. The CDR3 coding sequence is TGTGCCAGCAGCCAAACCGGGACTAGCGGGAGCACAGATACGCAGTATTTT. Its protein product is CASSQTGTSGSTDTQYF.

This clonotype came up a few times. The chain joins TRBV30 to TRBJ1-1, with D uncertain. The CDR3 runs to 13 residues. V lost 2 bases to trimming and J lost 1 base, with 8 bases between them. Germline V lookup: CDR1 GTSNPN, CDR2 SVGIG (reference sequence). This chain's CDR3 is CAWSYEKNTEAFF. The CDR3 nucleotides are TGTGCCTGGAGTTACGAGAAGAACACTGAAGCTTTCTTT.

This clonotype was detected once. The rearrangement joins TRBV11-2 to TRBJ1-2, with TRBD1 matching over 9 bases. The CDR3 length is 13 residues. CDR1 and CDR2 from the germline V gene are SGHAT and FQNNGV. The junction had 2 bases not matched to a gene; V was cut back by 3 bases and J by 6 bases. DNA for the CDR3: TGTGCCAGCAGCTTGGGGGACAGGGATGGCTACACCTTC. Translating gives CASSLGDRDGYTF. The entire variable domain, with the rest obtained from reference TRBV11-2 and TRBJ1-2, is as follows: EAGVAQSPRYKIIEKRQSVAFWCNPISGHATLYWYQQILGQGPKLLIQFQNNGVVDDSQLPKDRFSAERLKGVDSTLKIQPAKLEDSAVYLCASSLGDRDGYTFGSGTRLTVV.